A single sample is the source of the 32 T cell receptor beta chains below, sequenced in a study of blood T cell repertoires in COVID-19. Produced via immunoSEQ multiplex PCR; TCRdb's table is partial and in-frame only. This table holds approximately 70,000 clones, roughly four fifths found once. The specimen was peripheral blood. These receptors all stem from a woman in her 70s with acute or convalescent COVID-19.

The chain uses TRBV27 and TRBJ1-6; 8 nucleotides agree with TRBD1. J gave up 6 bases and V 7 bases, and 5 bases lay outside the gene matches. This CDR3 contains 14 residues. The germline V gene has CDR1 MNHEY and CDR2 SMNVEV (reference sequence). The CDR3 nucleotides are TGTGCCAGCACCAGAGACAGGGGTAATTCACCCCTCCACTTT. This encodes CASTRDRGNSPLHF.

The V gene is TRBV7-2, the J gene TRBJ2-7; 8 nucleotides match TRBD1. The V gene end was trimmed by 5 bases and the J gene end by 2 bases; junction bases not matched to a gene: 8. Germline lookup yields CDR1 SGHTA and CDR2 FQGNSA. The CDR3 is 15 residues long. The DNA of the CDR3 is TGTGCCAGCAGCCCAGGGGGCAGGGTCACCTACGAGCAGTACTTC. Translated, it gives CASSPGGRVTYEQYF.

The genes are TRBV6-5 and TRBJ1-2; TRBD1 aligns across 7 bases. This CDR3 is 14 amino acids long. Germline trimming cut 4 bases from V and 4 bases from J; bases unmatched to any gene: 6. Germline assignment: CDR1 MNHEY and CDR2 SVGAGI. CDR3 region: CASSLQGWGYGYTF. The CDR3 DNA reads as TGTGCCAGCAGTTTACAGGGGTGGGGCTATGGCTACACCTTC.

The genes are TRBV5-5 and TRBJ1-6; 9 bases are a match to TRBD1. This CDR3 has 16 amino acids. Germline CDR1 and CDR2: SGHKS and YYEKEE (reference sequence). V lost 0 bases, J lost 4 bases, and 2 bases stayed unmatched. CDR3: CASSLGGQGYNSPLHF. The CDR3 DNA sequence: TGTGCCAGCAGCTTGGGCGGACAGGGGTATAATTCACCCCTCCACTTT.

V usage is TRBV6-6 and J usage is TRBJ2-2; 7 bases align to TRBD1. Germline V gene data show CDR1 as MNHNY and CDR2 as SVGAGI (reference sequence). Trimming removed 5 bases from V and 1 base from J; junction bases left unmatched: 7. The CDR3 is 16 amino acids. CDR3: CASSSLRTGNTGELFF. The CDR3 region has the DNA TGTGCCAGCAGTAGTTTGAGGACAGGGAACACCGGGGAGCTGTTTTTT.

This clone occurred a few times. V and J are TRBV12-5 and TRBJ2-3, with 9 positions matching TRBD2. V dropped 7 bases and J dropped 4; count of bases not matched to a gene: 12. The CDR3 has 16 residues. Germline V gene sequence: CDR1 LGHNT, CDR2 FRNRAP. CDR3 nucleotide sequence: TGTGCTAGTGCCCCCACTTTGCGGGGGGGCTCAGATACGCAGTATTTT. This encodes CASAPTLRGGSDTQYF.

The rearrangement joins TRBV5-4 to TRBJ2-3; possibly TRBD2 for D (5 bases). The germline V gene encodes CDR1 SGHNT and CDR2 YYREEE (reference sequence). Trimming took 2 bases from V and 1 from J, leaving 11 bases between them. CDR3 size: 15 residues. As DNA, the CDR3 is TGTGCCAGCAGCTTACCGGGATATGGCACAGATACGCAGTATTTT. It translates to CASSLPGYGTDTQYF.

J is TRBJ1-1 and V is TRBV12-3 or TRBV12-4, with a weak D call TRBD1 (5 bases). CDR3 size: 12 residues. V dropped 3 bases and J dropped 8 bases, with 10 bases sitting between them. CDR3 in DNA: TGTGCCAGCAGTTTTGTGGCAGGGGAAGCTTTCTTT. Translating it yields CASSFVAGEAFF.

A single count supports this clone. The chain joins TRBV2 to TRBJ1-6, with 7 bases identical to TRBD1. This CDR3 has 14 amino acids. The J segment lost 8 bases and the V segment lost 6 bases, leaving 7 bases of the junction unmatched. Germline CDR1 is SNHLY and CDR2 is FYNNEI. Written as DNA, the CDR3 is TGTGCCAGCAGGTACAGGGGAAATGATTCACCCCTCCACTTT. Protein: CASRYRGNDSPLHF.

V usage is TRBV13 and J usage is TRBJ1-2; 12 nucleotides line up with TRBD1. The CDR3 has 15 amino acids. Germline CDR1 is PRHDT and CDR2 is FYEKMQ (reference sequence). The V segment lost 4 bases and the J segment 7 bases; nucleotides outside the gene matches: 7. CDR3 in DNA: TGTGCCAGCAGCTCCGCCGGGACAGGGGGCTTTGGCTACACCTTC. Translation gives CASSSAGTGGFGYTF.

V and J are TRBV19 and TRBJ2-7; TRBD1 aligns across 8 bases. Per germline, CDR1 LNHDA and CDR2 SQIVND (reference sequence). CDR3 length: 13 amino acids. With 5 bases clipped from V and 5 bases from J, the junction kept 5 bases outside the gene matches. CDR3 DNA: TGTGCCAGTAGTGTCTCAGGGGGCGACGAGCAGTACTTC. This translates into CASSVSGGDEQYF. Full variable domain (rest looked up from reference TRBV19 and TRBJ2-7): DGGITQSPKYLFRKEGQNVTLSCEQNLNHDAMYWYRQDPGQGLRLIYYSQIVNDFQKGDIAEGYSVSREKKESFPLTVTSAQKNPTAFYLCASSVSGGDEQYFGPGTRLTVT.

The rearrangement uses TRBV28 and TRBJ1-5; D gene uncertain. Between the trimmed V and J ends, which lost 10 bases and 0 bases, there was a span of 7 bases. CDR1 and CDR2 (germline): MDHEN, SYDVKM. The CDR3 spans 12 residues. The CDR3 region is CATQNSNQPQHF. The CDR3 nucleotides are TGTGCCACCCAAAATAGCAATCAGCCCCAGCATTTT.

This clone was recorded a few times. This rearrangement joins TRBV14 to TRBJ2-2; 7 nucleotides agree with TRBD2. Germline V CDR1 and CDR2: SGHDN, FVKESK. This CDR3 contains 15 residues. J gave up 6 bases and V 1 base, and 5 bases lay outside the gene matches. For the CDR3, the DNA is TGTGCCAGCAGCCAAGTCGGCGGGGGACCCGGGGAGCTGTTTTTT. Translated, it gives CASSQVGGGPGELFF. Using reference TRBV14 and TRBJ2-2 for the parts outside the CDR3, the full variable domain is EAGVTQFPSHSVIEKGQTVTLRCDPISGHDNLYWYRRVMGKEIKFLLHFVKESKQDESGMPNNRFLAERTGGTYSTLKVQPAELEDSGVYFCASSQVGGGPGELFFGEGSRLTVL.

V is TRBV6-1 and J is TRBJ2-7; 8 bases fit TRBD2. Trimming cost V 2 bases and J 3 bases; bases outside gene matches: 6. This CDR3 is 15 amino acids long. Germline V lookup: CDR1 MNHNS, CDR2 SASEGT. The CDR3 sequence: CASSEPGLASYEQYF. The CDR3 DNA reads TGTGCCAGCAGTGAACCCGGACTAGCCAGCTACGAGCAGTACTTC.

The rearrangement uses TRBV30 and TRBJ2-1, with 11 positions matching TRBD2. Unmatched junction bases numbered 6, after V lost 4 bases and J lost 4 bases. CDR1 and CDR2 from the germline V gene are GTSNPN and SVGIG (reference sequence). The CDR3 extends over 15 amino acids. As DNA, the CDR3 is TGTGCCTGGACCCACGGGACTAGCGGTTACAATGAGCAGTTCTTC. Translated: CAWTHGTSGYNEQFF.

This clone was detected a few times. The chain uses TRBV18 and TRBJ2-2; D is unresolved. Germline CDR1 KGHSH, CDR2 LQKENI. The CDR3 is made up of 14 amino acids. The V and J ends lost 2 bases and 3 bases respectively, with 7 bases between them. The CDR3 is CASSPFSYTGELFF. CDR3 bases: TGTGCCAGCTCACCATTCAGTTACACCGGGGAGCTGTTTTTT.

V usage is TRBV6-5 and J usage is TRBJ2-1; TRBD2 matches at 10 bases. The CDR3 is 14 amino acids. The germline gives CDR1 MNHEY, CDR2 SVGAGI. Trimming took 6 bases from V and 3 from J; bases not matched to a gene: 2. CDR3 DNA: TGTGCCAGCAGGGCTAGCGGGGGCTACAATGAGCAGTTCTTC. Translated: CASRASGGYNEQFF.

The gene calls are TRBV18 and TRBJ1-1, with D possibly being TRBD1 (6 bases). The CDR3 length is 16 residues. CDR1 KGHSH and CDR2 LQKENI come from the germline V gene. Trimming pared 4 bases from V and 3 bases from J, leaving 18 bases between. For the CDR3, the DNA is TGTGCCAGCTCACGCCGAGCAGGGGCAGGTGACACTGAAGCTTTCTTT. Amino acids: CASSRRAGAGDTEAFF.

J is TRBJ1-2 and V is TRBV19, with 8 bases lining up with TRBD1. The CDR3 length is 15 residues. With V trimmed by 7 bases and J by 7 bases, 14 bases remained unmatched. Germline V CDR1 and CDR2: LNHDA, SQIVND (reference sequence). Here the CDR3 DNA reads TGTGCCAGTACCATCCGGACAGGGAGTCTAGGTGGCTACACCTTC. Its protein product is CASTIRTGSLGGYTF.

This chain connects TRBV12-3 or TRBV12-4 to TRBJ2-7; D gene unclear. The V and J ends lost 2 bases and 4 bases respectively, with 6 bases between them. The CDR3 sequence is 12 residues long. This CDR3 reads CASSLITYEQYF. The DNA for the CDR3 is TGTGCCAGCAGTTTAATTACTTACGAGCAGTACTTC.

The V gene is TRBV27, the J gene TRBJ1-1, with a weak D call TRBD1 (5 bases). Germline-derived CDR1 and CDR2 are MNHEY and SMNVEV (reference sequence). The V end lost 0 bases, the J end lost 1 base, and 6 bases lay between the germline ends. The CDR3 sequence is 14 residues long. CDR3 loop: CASSLSTGNTEAFF. The CDR3, as DNA: TGTGCCAGCAGTTTATCAACAGGGAACACTGAAGCTTTCTTT.

V is TRBV5-8 and J is TRBJ2-7; 7 nucleotides align to TRBD2. CDR1 SGHTS and CDR2 YDEGEE come from the germline V gene. The ends lost 0 bases at V and 3 bases at J; junction bases unmatched: 9. The CDR3 totals 16 residues. The CDR3 spells CASSLEGRVTGYEQYF. The CDR3 nucleotides read TGTGCCAGCAGCTTGGAGGGGAGGGTAACGGGCTACGAGCAGTACTTC.

V gene TRBV9 combines with J gene TRBJ1-1; no clear D gene. The CDR3 has 14 residues. Between the trimmed V and J ends, which lost 0 bases and 1 base, there was a span of 7 bases. Germline V CDR1 and CDR2: SGDLS, YYNGEE. The CDR3 DNA reads TGTGCCAGCAGCGTAGGCGGCGAGAACACTGAAGCTTTCTTT. Its protein product is CASSVGGENTEAFF.

This clone was seen only once. This rearrangement joins TRBV4-1 to TRBJ1-3, with 8 nucleotides matching TRBD1. The V gene's germline CDR1 is MGHRA and CDR2 YSYEKL. V lost 0 bases to trimming and J lost 0 bases; unmatched junction nucleotides: 7. The CDR3 consists of 18 residues. As DNA, the CDR3 is TGCGCCAGCAGCCAAGAGAGGGACAGGACCTCCTCTGGAAACACCATATATTTT. Its protein is CASSQERDRTSSGNTIYF.

The chain links TRBV6-2 or TRBV6-3 to TRBJ2-7; D is possibly TRBD1 (6 bases). CDR1 MNHEY and CDR2 SVGEGT come from the germline V gene. V was trimmed by 5 bases and J by 5 bases, leaving 19 bases between them. The CDR3 consists of 15 residues. The CDR3 protein is CASSQGIGPNDEQYF. The CDR3 nucleotides are TGTGCCAGCAGTCAGGGGATCGGCCCTAACGACGAGCAGTACTTC.

Here the CDR3 reads CASSLSGGPGTGELFF. The DNA for the CDR3 is TGTGCCAGCAGCTTGTCCGGAGGGCCGGGCACCGGGGAGCTGTTTTTT. V and J are TRBV7-3 and TRBJ2-2, with D possibly being TRBD2 (6 bases). The CDR3 runs to 16 residues. V gave up 3 bases and J gave up 4 bases, with 15 bases separating them. The germline V gene has CDR1 SGHTA and CDR2 FQGTGA. Full variable domain (missing parts from reference TRBV7-3 and TRBJ2-2): GAGVSQTPSNKVTEKGKYVELRCDPISGHTALYWYRQSLGQGPEFLIYFQGTGAADDSGLPNDRFFAVRPEGSVSTLKIQRTERGDSAVYLCASSLSGGPGTGELFFGEGSRLTVL.

This rearrangement joins TRBV5-1 to TRBJ1-4; TRBD1 aligns across 7 bases. The CDR3 is made up of 15 amino acids. Germline values: CDR1 SGHRS, CDR2 YFSETQ. V was pared by 1 base and J by 3 bases, with 3 bases of the junction left unmatched. CDR3 coding DNA: TGCGCCAGCAGCTTGTTAGGGGGCGCTAATGAAAAACTGTTTTTT. It yields the protein CASSLLGGANEKLFF.

The chain is built from TRBV5-1 and TRBJ2-7; 10 bases agree with TRBD1. Germline V gene lookup returns CDR1 SGHRS and CDR2 YFSETQ. There are 15 residues in the CDR3. With 4 bases clipped from V and 2 bases from J, the junction kept 6 bases outside the gene matches. CDR3: CASSRGQGGPYEQYF. In DNA, the CDR3 is TGCGCCAGCAGCCGCGGACAGGGGGGCCCCTACGAGCAGTACTTC. Variable domain in full (rest from reference TRBV5-1 and TRBJ2-7): KAGVTQTPRYLIKTRGQQVTLSCSPISGHRSVSWYQQTPGQGLQFLFEYFSETQRNKGNFPGRFSGRQFSNSRSEMNVSTLELGDSALYLCASSRGQGGPYEQYFGPGTRLTVT.

The V call is TRBV27, the J call TRBJ2-6; 9 bases align to TRBD1. CDR1 and CDR2 from the germline V gene are MNHEY and SMNVEV (reference sequence). V dropped 6 bases and J dropped 4; count of bases not matched to a gene: 7. This CDR3 has 16 residues. CDR3 region: CASRRGDRAGANVLTF. The CDR3 nucleotides read TGTGCCAGCAGAAGAGGGGACAGGGCCGGGGCCAACGTCCTGACTTTC.

For the CDR3, the DNA is TGTGCCAGCAGTTACTCAGGGGGCCGGGACTATGGCTACACCTTC. Its translation is CASSYSGGRDYGYTF. The chain employs TRBV6-6 and TRBJ1-2; 7 bases line up with TRBD1. Looked up from germline, CDR1 is MNHNY and CDR2 is SVGAGI (reference sequence). The CDR3 spans 15 residues. Germline trimming cut 0 bases from V and 3 bases from J; bases unmatched to any gene: 4.

As for this clone: The conserved final phenylalanine or tryptophan is absent from the CDR3, which likely points to a read error. The DNA is omitted, as the CDR3 cannot be located on it reliably, and the CDR3 follows TCRdb's listing. CDR3: CASSPRTSGRARAQIRSIFTPR. V gene TRBV7-6 combines with J gene TRBJ2-3; TRBD2, as called in the table, went unchecked against the DNA. A total of 22 residues make up the CDR3, ends included. Germline V CDR1 and CDR2: SGHVS, FNYEAQ.

V is TRBV12-3 or TRBV12-4 and J is TRBJ2-7; D may be TRBD1 (5 bases). With 4 bases removed from V and 6 bases from J, the gap between germline ends came to 10 bases. The CDR3 is 12 amino acids. The CDR3 loop reads CASSSQGSEQYF. The CDR3 DNA reads TGTGCCAGCAGTTCCCAGGGTAGCGAGCAGTACTTC.